This is a list of T cell receptor beta chains from one sample in a study of T-cell reconstitution after alpha-beta-depleted transplantation in children. TCRdb called the PCR reads again in MiXCR, with one record for every CDR3 protein. The table has around 370,000 distinct CDR3 sequences, about a tenth seen once. Sample: PBMCs from the stem cell graft donor, taken from the stem cell graft. These TCRs come from a human donor who donated a stem cell graft to a child with acute lymphoblastic leukemia. Both conserved end residues are part of each CDR3. Each record gives: clone size, D gene, J gene, V gene, CDR3 protein, CDR3 DNA. A D gene is named only where the DNA matches it firmly. For some rows the clone size is stated as once, few or many, or as a class when expanded; others skip it.

>few|TRBD2|TRBJ2-3|TRBV5-1
CASSLAGAGVTDTQYF
TGCGCCAGCAGCTTGGCCGGAGCGGGAGTAACAGATACGCAGTATTTT
>.|TRBD2|TRBJ2-1|TRBV12-3/TRBV12-4
CASSFGGVSHNEQFF
TGTGCCAGCAGTTTTGGGGGGGTATCTCACAATGAGCAGTTCTTC
>.|TRBD2|TRBJ2-1|TRBV11-2
CASSLDGRANNEQFF
TGTGCCAGCAGCTTAGACGGGAGGGCCAACAATGAGCAGTTCTTC
>few|TRBD2|TRBJ2-1|TRBV20-1
CSAPSGSPSYNEQFF
TGCAGTGCTCCTAGCGGGAGTCCTTCCTACAATGAGCAGTTCTTC
>.|.|TRBJ1-2|TRBV20-1
CSASLPANYGYTF
TGCAGTGCGTCTCTGCCCGCAAACTATGGCTACACCTTC
>few|.|TRBJ2-1|TRBV5-5
CASSLQGRGYNEQFF
TGTGCCAGCAGCTTGCAGGGTAGAGGGTACAATGAGCAGTTCTTC
>.|TRBD2|TRBJ2-7|TRBV29-1
CSGISGDSYEQYF
TGCAGCGGAATTAGCGGGGATTCCTACGAGCAGTACTTC
>few|.|TRBJ1-4|TRBV4-1
CASSPPTRGNEKLFF
TGCGCCAGCAGTCCCCCTACTAGGGGTAATGAAAAACTGTTTTTT
>many|TRBD2|TRBJ2-5|TRBV4-3
CASSQGTSGHQETQYF
TGCGCCAGCAGCCAAGGGACTAGCGGACACCAAGAGACCCAGTACTTC
>.|TRBD2|TRBJ2-1|TRBV11-2
CASSASTSGMLEQFF
TGTGCCAGCAGCGCCAGCACTAGCGGGATGCTTGAGCAGTTCTTC
>few|.|TRBJ2-1|TRBV20-1
CSAPWQGTDEQFF
TGCAGTGCCCCGTGGCAGGGGACGGATGAGCAGTTCTTC
>.|.|TRBJ1-4|TRBV27
CARLRGDNEKLFF
TGTGCAAGGCTCCGGGGGGATAATGAAAAACTGTTTTTT
>few|.|TRBJ1-2|TRBV6-2/TRBV6-3
CASYKHGPYGYTF
TGTGCCAGCTATAAACACGGACCCTATGGCTACACCTTC
>.|TRBD1|TRBJ1-4|TRBV12-3/TRBV12-4
CASSLRGQGNEKLFF
TGTGCCAGCAGTTTGCGGGGACAGGGGAATGAAAAACTGTTTTTT
>many|.|TRBJ2-7|TRBV25-1
CASSEWAGPYEQYF
TGTGCCAGCAGTGAATGGGCAGGTCCCTACGAGCAGTACTTC
>.|TRBD2|TRBJ2-3|TRBV4-3
CASRLSGIGTDTQYF
TGCGCCAGCAGACTTAGCGGGATAGGCACAGATACGCAGTATTTT
>.|TRBD2|TRBJ2-1|TRBV7-9
CASRPSGRANEQFF
TGTGCCAGCAGACCGAGCGGGAGGGCGAACGAGCAGTTCTTC
>few|.|TRBJ2-3|TRBV15
CATSRAYTQYF
TGTGCCACCAGCAGAGCCTATACGCAGTATTTT
>few|.|TRBJ1-2|TRBV20-1
CSASNLEPNYGYTF
TGCAGTGCATCAAACCTGGAGCCGAACTATGGCTACACCTTC
>.|.|TRBJ1-2|TRBV5-1
CASSLGEKASGYTF
TGCGCCAGCAGCTTGGGGGAAAAAGCGTCCGGCTACACCTTC
>many|TRBD2|TRBJ2-1|TRBV5-1
CASSPDWAGVGDEQFF
TGCGCCAGCAGCCCGGACTGGGCGGGAGTTGGCGATGAGCAGTTCTTC
>many|TRBD2|TRBJ2-7|TRBV9
CASSPSGAAYEQYF
TGTGCCAGCAGCCCTAGCGGGGCGGCCTACGAGCAGTACTTC
>.|TRBD2|TRBJ2-7|TRBV5-1
CASMRDYAAYEQYF
TGCGCCAGCATGCGGGACTATGCAGCCTACGAGCAGTACTTC
>many|TRBD2|TRBJ2-5|TRBV12-3/TRBV12-4
CASSFEGGETQYF
TGTGCCAGCAGTTTCGAGGGAGGGGAGACCCAGTACTTC
>.|.|TRBJ2-3|TRBV7-2
CASSPSMADTQYF
TGTGCCAGCAGCCCAAGTATGGCAGATACGCAGTATTTT